This T cell receptor (beta chain) emerged from a study of T cells after yellow fever vaccination (dated by TCRdb to about 2019). The study in broad terms: The SMART-Seq v4 Ultra Low Input RNA kit was used to prepare libraries from fractions with low cell numbers. To follow T-cell clones before and after primary and booster YFV17D yellow fever vaccination, bulk TCR alpha and beta repertoires were sequenced over time. Bulk PBMC replicates and cell subsets were isolated from blood drawn at multiple timepoints before and after both primary and secondary immunization. Two healthy male donors, one aged 18 to 29 and one aged 30 to 40 years, made up the cohort. Summary of the overall study and its limitations: FACS-sorted repertoires could contain abundant contaminating clonotypes from the bulk population, so computational filtering was required. A small fraction of clonotypes appeared in both the CD4 and CD8 compartments, likely as a result of convergent recombination. The secondary T-cell response was weaker than the primary response but faster, peaking on day 5 instead of day 15. Because only two donors were included in the study, the extent to which the findings can be generalized is limited. After the booster, most clones that had expanded after primary vaccination were detected again (about 97% of CD4 and more than 85% of CD8), suggesting broad maintenance of memory.

This clonotype was seen many times. The antigen it binds to is not known. Base qualities are not provided; no much larger clone lies one nucleotide away. The junction carries 17 bases between V and J, which are trimmed by 1 base and 5 bases respectively. According to the germline V gene, CDR1 reads LGHNA and CDR2 reads YSLEER. The CDR3 runs 17 residues from the cysteine to the phenylalanine. Just CDR3 DNA is preserved here, 51 bases in frame from base 1. The meaning of the sample's treatment or condition label: live attenuated yellow fever vaccine strain. At each blood-draw timepoint, two biological replicates of bulk PBMCs were collected. A standard Ficoll-Paque protocol was used to isolate PBMCs from peripheral blood. TriZol was used to extract RNA from bulk PBMCs, from CD4 and CD8 fractions, and from dextramer-positive and dextramer-negative fractions. TCR cDNA was made using 5'RACE template switching, a step that added a universal primer site and unique molecular identifiers. Priming of cDNA synthesis was performed from both the TCR alpha and TCR beta constant segments. Two PCR steps were used to amplify libraries, with sample barcodes and sequencing adapters being added in the second step. Sequencing of libraries was performed on Illumina HiSeq 2500 (2x100 bp) or NovaSeq (2x150 bp). The original pipeline was this. Demultiplexing of reads and collapsing into UMI consensus sequences were performed with MIGEC, and V(D)J alignment was carried out with MiXCR. Using edgeR on replicate PBMC samples, clonotypes were called vaccine-responding if FDR was below 0.01 and the log2 fold change was above 5 up to day 15. CD4 or CD8 identity was assigned to each bulk clonotype according to whether the clonotype was present at higher abundance in the sequenced CD4 repertoire or the sequenced CD8 repertoire. TCRdb trimmed the raw reads at Q25, called clones with MiXCR and kept productive beta chains. Each record represents a unique CDR3 protein, reported with the most common genes and DNA among its rows. These V and J calls derive from TCRdb rather than the authors' analysis. This sample is represented by hundreds of thousands of distinct CDR3 sequences; 8.7% of them were singletons. Roughly 17% of the sample rests with the top ten.

Recombination linked TRBV4-3 to TRBJ1-4, with the identity of the D gene unclear. The receptor comes from a man between 18 and 29 years old who received the YFV17D yellow fever vaccine. Here the sequenced sample was PBMCs, taken on the day of the first yellow fever vaccination. The CDR3 protein sequence reads: CASSQAPSKFGNEKLFF. At the DNA level, the sequence is TGCGCCAGCAGCCAAGCACCCTCCAAATTCGGGAATGAAAAACTGTTTTTT.